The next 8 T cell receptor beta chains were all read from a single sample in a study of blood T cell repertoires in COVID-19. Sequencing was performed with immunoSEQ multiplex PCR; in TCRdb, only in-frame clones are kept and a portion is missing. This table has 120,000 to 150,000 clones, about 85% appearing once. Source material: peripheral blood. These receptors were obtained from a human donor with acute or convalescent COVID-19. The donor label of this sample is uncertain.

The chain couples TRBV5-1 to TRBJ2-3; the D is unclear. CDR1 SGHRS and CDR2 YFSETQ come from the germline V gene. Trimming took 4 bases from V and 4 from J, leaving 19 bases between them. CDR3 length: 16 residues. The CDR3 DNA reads TGCGCCAGCAGCCCTCTCCCTCTAGAAATGGCAGATACGCAGTATTTT. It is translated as CASSPLPLEMADTQYF.

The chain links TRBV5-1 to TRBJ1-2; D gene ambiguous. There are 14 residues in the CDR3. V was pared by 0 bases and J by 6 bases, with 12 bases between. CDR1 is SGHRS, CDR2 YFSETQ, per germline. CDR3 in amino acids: CASSLDTAGHGYTF. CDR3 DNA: TGCGCCAGCAGCTTGGATACAGCAGGCCATGGCTACACCTTC.

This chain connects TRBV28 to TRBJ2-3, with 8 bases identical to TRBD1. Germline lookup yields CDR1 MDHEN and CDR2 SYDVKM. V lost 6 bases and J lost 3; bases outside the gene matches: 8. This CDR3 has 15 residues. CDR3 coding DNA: TGTGCCAGCAGCCGGGGACAGGCGACTACAGATACGCAGTATTTT. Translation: CASSRGQATTDTQYF.

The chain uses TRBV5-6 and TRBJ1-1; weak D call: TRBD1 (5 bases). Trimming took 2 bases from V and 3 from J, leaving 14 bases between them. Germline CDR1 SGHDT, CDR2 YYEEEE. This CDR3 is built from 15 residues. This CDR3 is CASSFRGGVDTEAFF. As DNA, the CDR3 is TGTGCCAGCAGCTTTCGGGGCGGGGTGGACACTGAAGCTTTCTTT.

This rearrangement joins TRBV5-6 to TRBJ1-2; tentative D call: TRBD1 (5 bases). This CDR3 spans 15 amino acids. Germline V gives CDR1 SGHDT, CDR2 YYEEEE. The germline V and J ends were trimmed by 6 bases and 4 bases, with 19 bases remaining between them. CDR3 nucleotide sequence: TGTGCCAGCACCGCCGACCCAGGGATGGGCTATGGCTACACCTTC. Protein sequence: CASTADPGMGYGYTF.

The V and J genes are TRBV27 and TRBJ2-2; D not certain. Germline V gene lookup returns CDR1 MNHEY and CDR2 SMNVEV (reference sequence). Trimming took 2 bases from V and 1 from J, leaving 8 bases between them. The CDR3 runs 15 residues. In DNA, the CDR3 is TGTGCCAGCAGTTTAATATCGGGGAACACCGGGGAGCTGTTTTTT. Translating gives CASSLISGNTGELFF.

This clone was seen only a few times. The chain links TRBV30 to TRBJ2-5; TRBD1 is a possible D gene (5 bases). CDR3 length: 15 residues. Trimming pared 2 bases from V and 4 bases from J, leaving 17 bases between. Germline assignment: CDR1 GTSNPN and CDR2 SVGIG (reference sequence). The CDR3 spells CAWSIQGRVTETQYF. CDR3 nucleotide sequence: TGTGCCTGGAGTATTCAGGGCAGGGTTACAGAGACCCAGTACTTC.

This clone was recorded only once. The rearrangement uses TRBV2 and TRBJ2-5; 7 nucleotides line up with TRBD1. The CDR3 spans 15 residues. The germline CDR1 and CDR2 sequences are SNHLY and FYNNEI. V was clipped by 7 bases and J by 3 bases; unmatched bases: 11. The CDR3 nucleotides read TGTGCCAGCAACCTAGACAGGGTACGAGAAGAGACCCAGTACTTC. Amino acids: CASNLDRVREETQYF.